This T cell receptor (beta chain) is drawn from a study of blood T cell repertoires in COVID-19. About the research overall: Samples representing acute and convalescent COVID-19 were sourced from the United States, Italy and Spain.

This clone has ten or more counts. Libraries were prepared by immunoSEQ multiplex PCR; TCRdb keeps only in-frame clonotypes and omits some of them. The table has roughly 80,000 clones, approximately 78% seen once. Material: peripheral blood. This TCR was sampled from a human donor in a cohort sampled during active COVID-19.

As DNA, the CDR3 is TGTGCCAGCAACAAGGGGTCTGAAGCTTTCTTT. Translated, it gives CASNKGSEAFF. The J gene is TRBJ1-1, the V gene TRBV27; TRBD1 is a possible D gene (5 bases). Germline lookup yields CDR1 MNHEY and CDR2 SMNVEV (reference sequence). The V and J ends lost 7 bases and 6 bases respectively, with 9 bases between them. The CDR3 covers 11 residues.